The source of this TCR beta chain is a study of T cells in Graves' hyperthyroidism and ophthalmopathy. Study-level points and caveats: Ophthalmopathy was predicted by the model a median of approximately 6 months ahead of onset.

Clinical symptoms, serum thyroxine and TRAb, thyroid ultrasound and orbital computed tomography together formed the diagnostic basis. A remark on this clonotype: The antigen is unknown.

What was amplified from RNA transcripts were TCR beta CDR3 regions. An initial round of RT-PCR targeting the TCR CDR3 relied on the HTBI primer set. Each CDR3 protein gets one entry after TCRdb re-called the multiplex PCR reads with MiXCR. The data show 500,000 to 600,000 distinct CDR3 sequences, about 45% seen once. This CDR3 region has 12 residues. Germline V CDR1 and CDR2: KGHDR, SFDVKD. V was cut by 9 bases and J by 11 bases, with 18 bases left in between. This sequence originates from a woman aged 18-30 years with Graves' hyperthyroidism. V usage is TRBV24-1 and J usage is TRBJ1-1; TRBD1 is a possible D gene (5 bases). Sequencing input: peripheral blood or thyroid tissue (not recorded which). In DNA form, the CDR3 reads TGTGCCACCCGGGGGTTAGAGGTGGGTGCTTTCTTT. Encoded protein: CATRGLEVGAFF.